Listed below are T cell receptor beta chains from one sample, sequenced in a study of blood T cell dynamics during melanoma immunotherapy. The protocol was immunoSEQ multiplex PCR, while the TCRdb copy is restricted to in-frame clones and leaves out a portion. The data contain over 20,000 clones, under 90% of them singletons. The sample in question was blood, obtained from a patient treated with checkpoint blockade. All receptors come from a human donor with melanoma. The CDR3 runs from the conserved cysteine through the conserved F or W. The D gene is left open where the match is weak. Where a row states a size, it is once, few, many or the class of an expanded clone; other rows omit it.

j_call: TRBJ2-1; clone_size: .; d_call: TRBD1; v_call: TRBV7-9; cdr3_aa: CASSLGLDRGPYNEQFF; cdr3_nt: TGTGCCAGCAGCTTAGGTCTGGACAGGGGGCCCTACAATGAGCAGTTCTTC
j_call: TRBJ2-7; clone_size: .; d_call: TRBD1; v_call: TRBV2; cdr3_aa: CASSMTGYYEQYF; cdr3_nt: TGTGCCAGCAGTATGACAGGGTACTACGAGCAGTACTTC
j_call: TRBJ2-1; clone_size: once; d_call: TRBD2; v_call: TRBV4-1; cdr3_aa: CASSQLAGVSYNEQFF; cdr3_nt: TGCGCCAGCAGCCAACTAGCGGGAGTATCTTACAATGAGCAGTTCTTC
j_call: TRBJ1-2; clone_size: .; d_call: .; v_call: TRBV4-1; cdr3_aa: CASSQGGNFYGYTF; cdr3_nt: TGCGCCAGCAGCCAAGGGGGCAACTTCTATGGCTACACCTTC
j_call: TRBJ2-7; clone_size: .; d_call: .; v_call: TRBV5-1; cdr3_aa: CASSPGTPSYEQYF; cdr3_nt: TGCGCCAGCAGCCCCGGGACTCCCAGCTACGAGCAGTACTTC
j_call: TRBJ1-1; clone_size: .; d_call: .; v_call: TRBV5-6; cdr3_aa: CASSLWSRNTEAFF; cdr3_nt: TGTGCCAGCAGCTTGTGGTCGAGGAACACTGAAGCTTTCTTT
j_call: TRBJ1-1; clone_size: .; d_call: TRBD1; v_call: TRBV2; cdr3_aa: CASSGQGVNTEAFF; cdr3_nt: TGTGCCAGCAGTGGACAGGGAGTGAACACTGAAGCTTTCTTT
j_call: TRBJ2-7; clone_size: once; d_call: .; v_call: TRBV7-2; cdr3_aa: CASSLARGGAAYEQYF; cdr3_nt: TGTGCCAGCAGCTTAGCACGAGGGGGAGCGGCCTACGAGCAGTACTTC
j_call: TRBJ1-5; clone_size: .; d_call: .; v_call: TRBV10-3; cdr3_aa: CAYRGNQPQHF; cdr3_nt: TGTGCCTACAGGGGCAATCAGCCCCAGCATTTT
j_call: TRBJ1-3; clone_size: .; d_call: .; v_call: TRBV28; cdr3_aa: CASRPQISGNTIYF; cdr3_nt: TGTGCCAGCAGACCACAGATCTCTGGAAACACCATATATTTT
j_call: TRBJ2-7; clone_size: .; d_call: TRBD1; v_call: TRBV7-2; cdr3_aa: CASSFTGTGRYEQYF; cdr3_nt: TGTGCCAGCAGCTTCACCGGGACAGGGCGGTACGAGCAGTACTTC
j_call: TRBJ1-2; clone_size: .; d_call: .; v_call: TRBV7-9; cdr3_aa: CASSLDTDSYGYTF; cdr3_nt: TGTGCCAGCAGCTTAGACACAGATAGCTATGGCTACACCTTC
j_call: TRBJ2-1; clone_size: .; d_call: TRBD2; v_call: TRBV5-1; cdr3_aa: CASSTGLAGQFF; cdr3_nt: TGCGCCAGCAGCACGGGACTAGCGGGACAGTTCTTC
j_call: TRBJ1-2; clone_size: .; d_call: .; v_call: TRBV28; cdr3_aa: CASSLGGHGGYTF; cdr3_nt: TGTGCCAGCAGTTTAGGGGGCCACGGAGGCTACACCTTC
j_call: TRBJ2-5; clone_size: .; d_call: TRBD2; v_call: TRBV11-3; cdr3_aa: CASSWAGAGQETQYF; cdr3_nt: TGTGCCAGCAGCTGGGCGGGAGCGGGCCAAGAGACCCAGTACTTC
j_call: TRBJ2-1; clone_size: .; d_call: .; v_call: TRBV19; cdr3_aa: CASSSAGAGDNEQFF; cdr3_nt: TGTGCCAGTAGTTCGGCCGGGGCCGGGGACAATGAGCAGTTCTTC
j_call: TRBJ1-1; clone_size: once; d_call: .; v_call: TRBV4-1; cdr3_aa: CASSPREGGTEAFF; cdr3_nt: TGCGCCAGCAGCCCAAGGGAGGGTGGGACTGAAGCTTTCTTT
j_call: TRBJ1-1; clone_size: .; d_call: .; v_call: TRBV5-1; cdr3_aa: CASSLRAGGHNTEAFF; cdr3_nt: TGCGCCAGCAGCTTACGCGCGGGGGGGCATAACACTGAAGCTTTCTTT
j_call: TRBJ2-7; clone_size: .; d_call: .; v_call: TRBV27; cdr3_aa: CASTLRPGSPYPTEQYF; cdr3_nt: TGTGCCAGCACATTACGGCCGGGTTCGCCTTACCCTACCGAGCAGTACTTC
j_call: TRBJ2-7; clone_size: .; d_call: .; v_call: TRBV28; cdr3_aa: CASSWAGGYEQYF; cdr3_nt: TGTGCCAGCAGTTGGGCGGGCGGCTACGAGCAGTACTTC
j_call: TRBJ1-1; clone_size: .; d_call: .; v_call: TRBV30; cdr3_aa: CARTAEAYTEAFF; cdr3_nt: TGTGCCCGTACCGCGGAGGCCTACACTGAAGCTTTCTTT
j_call: TRBJ1-6; clone_size: few; d_call: TRBD1; v_call: TRBV5-4; cdr3_aa: CASSLQGDNSPLHF; cdr3_nt: TGTGCCAGCAGCTTACAGGGGGATAATTCACCCCTCCACTTT
j_call: TRBJ1-1; clone_size: .; d_call: .; v_call: TRBV19; cdr3_aa: CASSKTGQSTEAFF; cdr3_nt: TGTGCCAGTAGTAAAACCGGGCAGAGCACTGAAGCTTTCTTT
j_call: TRBJ2-7; clone_size: .; d_call: .; v_call: TRBV5-1; cdr3_aa: CASSPLQGLYEQYF; cdr3_nt: TGCGCCAGCAGCCCCCTCCAGGGATTATACGAGCAGTACTTC
j_call: TRBJ1-5; clone_size: .; d_call: .; v_call: TRBV30; cdr3_aa: CAWSMGTHNQPQHF; cdr3_nt: TGTGCCTGGAGTATGGGGACACATAATCAGCCCCAGCATTTT
j_call: TRBJ1-1; clone_size: .; d_call: .; v_call: TRBV5-1; cdr3_aa: CASSPHLGDTEAFF; cdr3_nt: TGCGCCAGCAGCCCTCACCTGGGGGACACTGAAGCTTTCTTT
j_call: TRBJ2-1; clone_size: .; d_call: .; v_call: TRBV21-1; cdr3_aa: CASSNRQGKGGNEQFF; cdr3_nt: TGTGCCAGCAGCAACCGACAGGGAAAGGGGGGGAATGAGCAGTTCTTC
j_call: TRBJ1-5; clone_size: few; d_call: .; v_call: TRBV4-1; cdr3_aa: CASSQVGRNQPQHF; cdr3_nt: TGCGCCAGCAGCCAAGTGGGACGAAATCAGCCCCAGCATTTT
j_call: TRBJ1-2; clone_size: .; d_call: .; v_call: TRBV7-9; cdr3_aa: CASSLYGGNYGYTF; cdr3_nt: TGTGCCAGCAGCTTATACGGGGGAAACTATGGCTACACCTTC
j_call: TRBJ2-5; clone_size: .; d_call: .; v_call: TRBV11-3; cdr3_aa: CASSETYRTAQYF; cdr3_nt: TGTGCCAGCAGCGAAACCTACCGGACGGCCCAGTACTTC
j_call: TRBJ1-2; clone_size: .; d_call: .; v_call: TRBV5-1; cdr3_aa: CASSLAGTEYGYTF; cdr3_nt: TGCGCCAGCAGCTTGGCCGGGACGGAGTATGGCTACACCTTC
j_call: TRBJ2-2; clone_size: .; d_call: TRBD1; v_call: TRBV5-4; cdr3_aa: CASSLRTGAGELFF; cdr3_nt: TGTGCCAGCAGCCTTAGGACAGGGGCCGGGGAGCTGTTTTTT
j_call: TRBJ2-6; clone_size: .; d_call: .; v_call: TRBV30; cdr3_aa: CAWSARRGIGSGANVLTF; cdr3_nt: TGTGCCTGGAGTGCCAGAAGGGGAATCGGCTCTGGGGCCAACGTCCTGACTTTC
j_call: TRBJ1-1; clone_size: .; d_call: .; v_call: TRBV19; cdr3_aa: CASSLSRRARAGEAFF; cdr3_nt: TGTGCCAGTAGTCTGTCAAGGCGGGCCAGGGCCGGTGAAGCTTTCTTT
j_call: TRBJ1-1; clone_size: .; d_call: TRBD1; v_call: TRBV6-6; cdr3_aa: CASRFDRDGAFF; cdr3_nt: TGTGCCAGCAGATTCGACAGGGATGGAGCTTTCTTT
j_call: TRBJ1-6; clone_size: .; d_call: .; v_call: TRBV30; cdr3_aa: CAWGGPSNNSPLHF; cdr3_nt: TGTGCCTGGGGGGGCCCCTCCAATAATTCACCCCTCCACTTT
j_call: TRBJ2-7; clone_size: .; d_call: .; v_call: TRBV9; cdr3_aa: CASSPHIAGRGSYEQYF; cdr3_nt: TGTGCCAGCAGCCCCCACATTGCCGGGCGGGGATCCTACGAGCAGTACTTC
j_call: TRBJ2-1; clone_size: .; d_call: .; v_call: TRBV27; cdr3_aa: CASSNPPGPKGSEQFF; cdr3_nt: TGTGCCAGCAGTAACCCACCGGGCCCCAAGGGAAGTGAGCAGTTCTTC
j_call: TRBJ2-2; clone_size: .; d_call: TRBD1; v_call: TRBV7-2; cdr3_aa: CASSLNSDRVTGELFF; cdr3_nt: TGTGCCAGCAGCTTAAATTCGGACAGGGTCACCGGGGAGCTGTTTTTT
j_call: TRBJ2-5; clone_size: .; d_call: TRBD2; v_call: TRBV27; cdr3_aa: CASSLSFGLAGEETQYF; cdr3_nt: TGTGCCAGCAGTTTATCCTTTGGACTAGCGGGAGAAGAGACCCAGTACTTC
j_call: TRBJ1-5; clone_size: .; d_call: .; v_call: TRBV28; cdr3_aa: CASSPLVLIRNQPQHF; cdr3_nt: TGTGCCAGCAGCCCATTAGTCCTAATTCGGAATCAGCCCCAGCATTTT
j_call: TRBJ1-2; clone_size: few; d_call: .; v_call: TRBV5-5; cdr3_aa: CASSLNYGYTF; cdr3_nt: TGTGCCAGCAGCTTAAACTATGGCTACACCTTC
j_call: TRBJ2-7; clone_size: .; d_call: .; v_call: TRBV15; cdr3_aa: CATSRDGAASSYEQYF; cdr3_nt: TGTGCCACCAGCAGAGATGGGGCGGCTAGCTCCTACGAGCAGTACTTC
j_call: TRBJ1-4; clone_size: .; d_call: .; v_call: TRBV6-5; cdr3_aa: CASSRRRNNEKLFF; cdr3_nt: TGTGCCAGCAGCAGGAGACGAAATAATGAAAAACTGTTTTTT
j_call: TRBJ2-7; clone_size: .; d_call: TRBD1; v_call: TRBV11-2; cdr3_aa: CASSLDRVSWEQYF; cdr3_nt: TGTGCCAGCAGCCTCGACAGGGTATCGTGGGAGCAGTACTTC
j_call: TRBJ2-3; clone_size: .; d_call: TRBD1; v_call: TRBV5-1; cdr3_aa: CASVPGTGRTDTQYF; cdr3_nt: TGCGCCAGCGTCCCCGGGACAGGGCGCACAGATACGCAGTATTTT
j_call: TRBJ1-6; clone_size: .; d_call: .; v_call: TRBV6-6; cdr3_aa: CASSYAPRGPLHF; cdr3_nt: TGTGCCAGCAGTTACGCCCCACGGGGGCCCCTCCACTTT
j_call: TRBJ2-7; clone_size: .; d_call: .; v_call: TRBV13; cdr3_aa: CASSLRLTYEQYF; cdr3_nt: TGTGCCAGCAGCCTCAGACTGACCTACGAGCAGTACTTC
j_call: TRBJ1-5; clone_size: .; d_call: TRBD1; v_call: TRBV7-9; cdr3_aa: CASSGIQGANQPQHF; cdr3_nt: TGTGCCAGCAGCGGAATACAGGGGGCCAATCAGCCCCAGCATTTT
j_call: TRBJ1-5; clone_size: .; d_call: .; v_call: TRBV2; cdr3_aa: CASSNRRLNQPQHF; cdr3_nt: TGTGCCAGCAGCAACCGGCGGTTAAATCAGCCCCAGCATTTT
j_call: TRBJ2-2; clone_size: .; d_call: .; v_call: TRBV6-5; cdr3_aa: CASSPRVTGELFF; cdr3_nt: TGTGCCAGCAGCCCTCGGGTGACCGGGGAGCTGTTTTTT